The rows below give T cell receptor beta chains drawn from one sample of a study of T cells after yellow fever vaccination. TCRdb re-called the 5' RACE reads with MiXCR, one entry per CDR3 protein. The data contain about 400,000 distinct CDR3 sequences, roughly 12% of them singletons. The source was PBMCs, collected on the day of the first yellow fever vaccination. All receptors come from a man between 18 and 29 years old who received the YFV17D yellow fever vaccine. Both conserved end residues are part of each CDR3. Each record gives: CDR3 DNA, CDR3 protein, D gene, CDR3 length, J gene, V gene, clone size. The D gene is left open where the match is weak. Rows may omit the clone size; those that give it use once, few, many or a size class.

cdr3_nt: TGTGCCACCAGCAGAGATATAGTGAACGATGAGCAGTTCTTC; cdr3_aa: CATSRDIVNDEQFF; d_call: -; cdr3_length: 14; j_call: TRBJ2-1; v_call: TRBV15; clone_size: -
cdr3_nt: TGTGCCAGCAGCTTAACTCTCCTAGGCTATGGCTACACCTTC; cdr3_aa: CASSLTLLGYGYTF; d_call: -; cdr3_length: 14; j_call: TRBJ1-2; v_call: TRBV7-8; clone_size: -
cdr3_nt: TGCAGTGCTAGAGAAGACAGTAGGACCGGGGAGCTGTTTTTT; cdr3_aa: CSAREDSRTGELFF; d_call: -; cdr3_length: 14; j_call: TRBJ2-2; v_call: TRBV20-1; clone_size: few
cdr3_nt: TGTGCCAGTAGTCCGCATCGGGACAGGGATGAGACCCAGTACTTC; cdr3_aa: CASSPHRDRDETQYF; d_call: TRBD1; cdr3_length: 15; j_call: TRBJ2-5; v_call: TRBV19; clone_size: -
cdr3_nt: TGCGCCAGCAGCCAGGGCCCGGGACTAGAAGAGACCCAGTACTTC; cdr3_aa: CASSQGPGLEETQYF; d_call: TRBD2; cdr3_length: 15; j_call: TRBJ2-5; v_call: TRBV4-1; clone_size: many
cdr3_nt: TGTGCCAGCAGTTTGGCACTTGGGGCCAACGTCCTGACTTTC; cdr3_aa: CASSLALGANVLTF; d_call: -; cdr3_length: 14; j_call: TRBJ2-6; v_call: TRBV12-3/TRBV12-4; clone_size: many
cdr3_nt: TGCGCCAGCAGCTTAATAACAGGCTCTAACTATGGCTACACCTTC; cdr3_aa: CASSLITGSNYGYTF; d_call: -; cdr3_length: 15; j_call: TRBJ1-2; v_call: TRBV5-1; clone_size: few
cdr3_nt: TGCAGTGCCACACTGGACAGGGCGGCTCAGCCCCAGCATTTT; cdr3_aa: CSATLDRAAQPQHF; d_call: TRBD1; cdr3_length: 14; j_call: TRBJ1-5; v_call: TRBV20-1; clone_size: -
cdr3_nt: TGTGCCAGCAGCTTGGTTCCTAGCGGCAGCATGAATACGCAGTATTTT; cdr3_aa: CASSLVPSGSMNTQYF; d_call: TRBD2; cdr3_length: 16; j_call: TRBJ2-3; v_call: TRBV5-4; clone_size: -
cdr3_nt: TGCGCCAGCAGCGTCCCCCCGGACAGCAACGGATGGCAAGAGACCCAGTACTTC; cdr3_aa: CASSVPPDSNGWQETQYF; d_call: -; cdr3_length: 18; j_call: TRBJ2-5; v_call: TRBV5-1; clone_size: few
cdr3_nt: TGTGCCAGCAGCTTACAGACAGGGGGCACCTACAATGAGCAGTTCTTC; cdr3_aa: CASSLQTGGTYNEQFF; d_call: TRBD1; cdr3_length: 16; j_call: TRBJ2-1; v_call: TRBV5-4; clone_size: few
cdr3_nt: TGTGCCAGCAGCTTGATCCTAGCCAAAAACATTCAGTACTTC; cdr3_aa: CASSLILAKNIQYF; d_call: -; cdr3_length: 14; j_call: TRBJ2-4; v_call: TRBV7-2; clone_size: few
cdr3_nt: TGTGCCAGCAGTTTCTATCAGATAGGGGGGCAAGAGACCCAGTACTTC; cdr3_aa: CASSFYQIGGQETQYF; d_call: -; cdr3_length: 16; j_call: TRBJ2-5; v_call: TRBV28; clone_size: -
cdr3_nt: TGTGCCATCAGACCGGGACAGGACAATGAAAAACTGTTTTTT; cdr3_aa: CAIRPGQDNEKLFF; d_call: TRBD1; cdr3_length: 14; j_call: TRBJ1-4; v_call: TRBV10-3; clone_size: many
cdr3_nt: TGCGCCAGCAGATCGGGGGCTCGGGAGACCCAGTACTTC; cdr3_aa: CASRSGARETQYF; d_call: -; cdr3_length: 13; j_call: TRBJ2-5; v_call: TRBV5-1; clone_size: many
cdr3_nt: TGTGCCAGCAGTTTATTTAGTGGTTCGGGGACCCAGTACTTC; cdr3_aa: CASSLFSGSGTQYF; d_call: -; cdr3_length: 14; j_call: TRBJ2-5; v_call: TRBV27; clone_size: few
cdr3_nt: TGTGCCACCAGCAGAGATCAGATGGACAATGAGCAGTTCTTC; cdr3_aa: CATSRDQMDNEQFF; d_call: -; cdr3_length: 14; j_call: TRBJ2-1; v_call: TRBV15; clone_size: few
cdr3_nt: TGTGCCAGCAGATATACAGGGAGGGGACACAATGAGCAGTTCTTC; cdr3_aa: CASRYTGRGHNEQFF; d_call: -; cdr3_length: 15; j_call: TRBJ2-1; v_call: TRBV12-3/TRBV12-4; clone_size: few
cdr3_nt: TGCGCCAGCAGCTTCACTCAGGGGACCTACGAGCAGTACTTC; cdr3_aa: CASSFTQGTYEQYF; d_call: -; cdr3_length: 14; j_call: TRBJ2-7; v_call: TRBV4-1; clone_size: few
cdr3_nt: TGTGCCAGCAGCTTTGTGGGCGGGGGGGCCGACCGGCAGTACTTC; cdr3_aa: CASSFVGGGADRQYF; d_call: TRBD2; cdr3_length: 15; j_call: TRBJ2-7; v_call: TRBV7-2; clone_size: -
cdr3_nt: TGCGCCAGCAGCCAACTGACAGGCGCAAATCAGCCCCAGCATTTT; cdr3_aa: CASSQLTGANQPQHF; d_call: -; cdr3_length: 15; j_call: TRBJ1-5; v_call: TRBV4-3; clone_size: -
cdr3_nt: TGTGCCAGCAGTGCATTTAATCAGCCCCAGCATTTT; cdr3_aa: CASSAFNQPQHF; d_call: -; cdr3_length: 12; j_call: TRBJ1-5; v_call: TRBV2; clone_size: -
cdr3_nt: TGTGCCTGGAGGAGGGGTGGCTCCTACAATGAGCAGTTCTTC; cdr3_aa: CAWRRGGSYNEQFF; d_call: -; cdr3_length: 14; j_call: TRBJ2-1; v_call: TRBV30; clone_size: few
cdr3_nt: TGTGCCATCAGGACGAGTCCAGATACGCAGTATTTT; cdr3_aa: CAIRTSPDTQYF; d_call: -; cdr3_length: 12; j_call: TRBJ2-3; v_call: TRBV10-3; clone_size: -
cdr3_nt: TGTGCCACCTCACGGGCTCGGGGGGGCCCCTACAATGAGCAGTTCTTC; cdr3_aa: CATSRARGGPYNEQFF; d_call: TRBD2; cdr3_length: 16; j_call: TRBJ2-1; v_call: TRBV19; clone_size: -
cdr3_nt: TGTGCCAGCACGAGACAGGGGGCGTACAATGAGCAGTTCTTC; cdr3_aa: CASTRQGAYNEQFF; d_call: TRBD1; cdr3_length: 14; j_call: TRBJ2-1; v_call: TRBV12-3/TRBV12-4; clone_size: -
cdr3_nt: TGTGCCATCAGTCCAAGCGCAAGCGGGGCCACAGATACGCAGTATTTT; cdr3_aa: CAISPSASGATDTQYF; d_call: TRBD2; cdr3_length: 16; j_call: TRBJ2-3; v_call: TRBV10-3; clone_size: few
cdr3_nt: TGTGCCAGCAGTTACTGGGGCAGGTTGAACACTGAAGCTTTCTTT; cdr3_aa: CASSYWGRLNTEAFF; d_call: -; cdr3_length: 15; j_call: TRBJ1-1; v_call: TRBV6-5; clone_size: -
cdr3_nt: TGTGCCAGCAGCCCCACCCGAGCAGGGGTCGCTGAAGCTTTCTTT; cdr3_aa: CASSPTRAGVAEAFF; d_call: -; cdr3_length: 15; j_call: TRBJ1-1; v_call: TRBV7-3; clone_size: few
cdr3_nt: TGTGCCAGCAGCTTAGTAGGGACACCCCAGTACTTC; cdr3_aa: CASSLVGTPQYF; d_call: -; cdr3_length: 12; j_call: TRBJ2-5; v_call: TRBV7-6; clone_size: -
cdr3_nt: TGTGCCAGCAGTTATGGGGGGGTAGCCCAGTACTTC; cdr3_aa: CASSYGGVAQYF; d_call: TRBD2; cdr3_length: 12; j_call: TRBJ2-5; v_call: TRBV12-3/TRBV12-4; clone_size: -
cdr3_nt: TGTGCCAGCAGTCCACAGGGTACTTATGAGCAGTTCTTC; cdr3_aa: CASSPQGTYEQFF; d_call: -; cdr3_length: 13; j_call: TRBJ2-1; v_call: TRBV6-2/TRBV6-3; clone_size: -
cdr3_nt: TGTGCCACAGTAAGCGGGATCTCCTACAATGAGCAGTTCTTC; cdr3_aa: CATVSGISYNEQFF; d_call: TRBD2; cdr3_length: 14; j_call: TRBJ2-1; v_call: TRBV6-2/TRBV6-3; clone_size: -
cdr3_nt: TGTGCCAGCAGCTTGCCACTAGCGGGGGTGGAGACCCAGTACTTC; cdr3_aa: CASSLPLAGVETQYF; d_call: TRBD2; cdr3_length: 15; j_call: TRBJ2-5; v_call: TRBV7-2; clone_size: many
cdr3_nt: TGTGCCAGCAGCTTATATCAGAGTTACTACGAGCAGTACTTC; cdr3_aa: CASSLYQSYYEQYF; d_call: -; cdr3_length: 14; j_call: TRBJ2-7; v_call: TRBV7-2; clone_size: -
cdr3_nt: TGTGCCAGCAGTCTGACCCATAACACCGGGGAGCTGTTTTTT; cdr3_aa: CASSLTHNTGELFF; d_call: -; cdr3_length: 14; j_call: TRBJ2-2; v_call: TRBV28; clone_size: many
cdr3_nt: TGCGCCAGCAGCCAAATTGGCGGGGAGCTGTTTTTT; cdr3_aa: CASSQIGGELFF; d_call: -; cdr3_length: 12; j_call: TRBJ2-2; v_call: TRBV4-1; clone_size: -
cdr3_nt: TGTGCCAGCAGGGTAACGGCTGGAAACACCATATATTTT; cdr3_aa: CASRVTAGNTIYF; d_call: -; cdr3_length: 13; j_call: TRBJ1-3; v_call: TRBV28; clone_size: -
cdr3_nt: TGCAGTGCTAGAGAAGGGGCCAAGGAGCTGTTTTTT; cdr3_aa: CSAREGAKELFF; d_call: -; cdr3_length: 12; j_call: TRBJ2-2; v_call: TRBV20-1; clone_size: few
cdr3_nt: TGTGCCAGCAGTGAAGAGAGGTCCCCCAGGGATGAGCAGTTCTTC; cdr3_aa: CASSEERSPRDEQFF; d_call: -; cdr3_length: 15; j_call: TRBJ2-1; v_call: TRBV2; clone_size: few
cdr3_nt: TGCAGTGCTAGAGATTACACAGACGGAACTCAGGATGAGCAGTTCTTC; cdr3_aa: CSARDYTDGTQDEQFF; d_call: -; cdr3_length: 16; j_call: TRBJ2-1; v_call: TRBV20-1; clone_size: few
cdr3_nt: TGTGCCAGCAGCCACAAACTAGCGGACTTATACGAGCAGTACTTC; cdr3_aa: CASSHKLADLYEQYF; d_call: TRBD2; cdr3_length: 15; j_call: TRBJ2-7; v_call: TRBV7-9; clone_size: -
cdr3_nt: TGTGCCAGCAGTTACACCGGACAGTCAGCCACGCAGTATTTT; cdr3_aa: CASSYTGQSATQYF; d_call: -; cdr3_length: 14; j_call: TRBJ2-3; v_call: TRBV6-2/TRBV6-3; clone_size: -
cdr3_nt: TGTGCCAGCAGTTCTTGGGGCGGGGAGCTGTTTTTT; cdr3_aa: CASSSWGGELFF; d_call: -; cdr3_length: 12; j_call: TRBJ2-2; v_call: TRBV6-5; clone_size: few
cdr3_nt: TGTGCCAGCAGCCGGTCGGGGCCTAATTCACCCCTCCACTTT; cdr3_aa: CASSRSGPNSPLHF; d_call: -; cdr3_length: 14; j_call: TRBJ1-6; v_call: TRBV7-2; clone_size: many
cdr3_nt: TGTGCCAGCAGCCGGGGACGGATCCCTGGAAACACCATATATTTT; cdr3_aa: CASSRGRIPGNTIYF; d_call: -; cdr3_length: 15; j_call: TRBJ1-3; v_call: TRBV7-8; clone_size: few